This TCR beta chain was sequenced in a study of blood T cell repertoires in COVID-19. TCRdb keeps only in-frame clones here, not all; method: immunoSEQ multiplex PCR. The sample lists around 400,000 clones; approximately 90% were seen once. V was pared by 1 base and J by 10 bases, with 15 bases between. This CDR3 has 15 amino acids. Germline V gives CDR1 SGHDT, CDR2 YYEEEE. Sequences were obtained from PBMCs or T cells enriched from blood (not recorded which). The source of this sequence is a woman aged 40-49 years who had been exposed to COVID-19. The V gene is TRBV5-6, the J gene TRBJ1-6; tentative D call: TRBD1 (6 bases). The CDR3 region is CASSLIAGATSPLHF. Here the CDR3 DNA reads TGTGCCAGCAGCTTGATCGCAGGGGCCACCTCACCCCTCCACTTT.